This T cell receptor (beta chain) was retrieved from a study of beta chain features in type 1 diabetes. Study conclusions and caveats: In every one of the four CD4+ subsets, TCRB CDR3s were moderately but significantly shorter in Type 1 diabetes patients. Compared to healthy donors, patients appeared to have naive, central memory and Treg TCRB repertoires that were more alike. Fewer insertions but more deletions were seen at VDJ junctions in type 1 diabetes patients.

The sequenced template was cDNA made from the entire isolated RNA. Clones were sequenced by immunoSEQ multiplex PCR, and TCRdb holds only the in-frame ones, with some missing. The sample shows approximately 120,000 clones, 17% of them seen only once. Looked up from germline, CDR1 is SGHRS and CDR2 is YFSETQ. The germline V and J ends were trimmed by 4 bases and 0 bases, with 10 bases remaining between them. The CDR3 extends over 14 amino acids. Notes on this clone: What it binds is not known.

The collection from each donor was one heparinised blood draw averaging roughly 100 mL. The chain combines TRBV5-1 with TRBJ1-1, with D hard to call. This TCR was sampled from a man aged 18 to 30 with type 1 diabetes. The sample was central memory CD4+ T cells from blood. CDR3 coding DNA: TGCGCCAGCAGCGAACAGACCCTGAACACTGAAGCTTTCTTT. Protein sequence: CASSEQTLNTEAFF.